Following are 26 T cell receptor beta chains from one sample sequenced in a study of post-analysis software for immune sequencing data. The library was made from cDNA and included unique molecular identifiers. MiXCR, applied by TCRdb to the PCR reads, yields one record per CDR3 protein. Seen here are over 700,000 distinct CDR3 sequences, just under 30% observed once, and the top ten hold approximately 0.6%. Study results and limitations: When patients were compared with controls, 4 or 5 TRBV segments were more frequent, TRBV5-6, TRBV5-1 and TRBV20-1 among them.

Their cognate antigens are unknown. What was sequenced was blood. These receptors were taken from a girl under 18 with multiple sclerosis.

The chain joins TRBV4-3 to TRBJ2-1; TRBD2 agrees at 12 bases. Per germline, CDR1 LGHNA and CDR2 YSLEER. The CDR3 totals 16 residues. Trimming removed 0 bases from V and 5 bases from J; junction bases left unmatched: 2. This chain's CDR3 is CASSQEGLAGHNEQFF. CDR3 coding DNA: TGCGCCAGCAGCCAAGAAGGACTAGCGGGACACAATGAGCAGTTCTTC.

As regards this clonotype: One end of the junction fails to match germline, which may point to a read error. The rearrangement uses TRBV7-8 and TRBJ2-3, with D uncertain. Germline lookup yields CDR1 SGHVS and CDR2 FQNEAQ. CDR3 length: 14 amino acids. CDR3 sequence (DNA): TGCGCCAGCAGCTCGTCACGTTTCACAGATACGCAGTATTTT. Its protein product is CASSSSRFTDTQYF.

Only a few counts were recorded for this clonotype. The CDR3 spells CASSSPGASYGYTF. The CDR3 DNA sequence: TGTGCCAGCAGCTCCCCGGGGGCCAGTTATGGCTACACCTTC. The V gene is TRBV7-2, the J gene TRBJ1-2; D perhaps matches TRBD1 (6 bases). This CDR3 comprises 14 residues. V shed 4 bases and J shed 5 bases, with 14 bases lying between them. The germline V gene encodes CDR1 SGHTA and CDR2 FQGNSA.

V and J are TRBV27 and TRBJ2-5; D remains ambiguous. V dropped 3 bases and J dropped 11 bases, with 10 bases sitting between them. This CDR3 contains 11 residues. The V gene's germline CDR1 is MNHEY and CDR2 SMNVEV (reference sequence). In DNA form, the CDR3 reads TGTGCCAGCAGTTTTTCCAATGAGCAGTACTTC. Residues: CASSFSNEQYF.

This clonotype was picked up many times. The rearrangement uses TRBV24-1 and TRBJ2-1; TRBD2 is a possible D gene (6 bases). There are 16 residues in the CDR3. V was pared by 3 bases and J by 5 bases, with 16 bases between. Germline CDR1 is KGHDR and CDR2 is SFDVKD. In DNA, the CDR3 is TGTGCCACCAGTGATGCTAGCGCCCAAATTCACAATGAGCAGTTCTTC. It is translated as CATSDASAQIHNEQFF.

This chain joins TRBV6-6 and TRBJ2-1; 10 bases line up with TRBD1. J gave up 7 bases and V 4 bases, and 10 bases lay outside the gene matches. This CDR3 spans 16 amino acids. Germline loops: CDR1 MNHNY, CDR2 SVGAGI (reference sequence). The CDR3 DNA sequence: TGTGCCAGCAGTTTATTATCGACAGGGGGCCGGAATGAGCAGTTCTTC. Residues: CASSLLSTGGRNEQFF.

The chain employs TRBV20-1 and TRBJ2-1, with 8 positions matching TRBD1. This CDR3 has 15 amino acids. V lost 1 base and J lost 2; bases outside the gene matches: 4. Germline CDR1 is DFQATT and CDR2 is SNEGSKA (reference sequence). CDR3 DNA sequence: TGCAGTGCTAGAGCGGACAGGGACACCTACAATGAGCAGTTCTTC. Translating gives CSARADRDTYNEQFF.

This chain uses TRBV11-2 with TRBJ1-2; 7 bases align to TRBD1. Germline CDR1 and CDR2: SGHAT and FQNNGV. The CDR3 loop spans 15 amino acids. Germline trimming cut 5 bases from V and 0 bases from J; bases unmatched to any gene: 6. The CDR3 coding sequence is TGTGCCAGCAGCCAGGGGGGGCGAGCTAACTATGGCTACACCTTC. It codes for CASSQGGRANYGYTF.

To note about this clonotype: Since no conserved phenylalanine or tryptophan closes the CDR3, a read error is the likely cause. The genes are TRBV15 and TRBJ2-7, with D unclear. The V gene lost 3 bases and the J gene lost 2 bases, with 11 bases spanning the gap. CDR1 is LNHNV, CDR2 YYDKDF, per germline (reference sequence). The CDR3 is made up of 14 amino acids. The CDR3 spells CATSSLARPYEQYC. In DNA form, the CDR3 reads TGTGCCACCAGCAGTCTGGCCCGACCCTACGAGCAGTACTGC.

CDR3 in DNA: TGCGCCAGCAGCTACGGACAGGGTCCCAATGGCTACACCTTC. Its translation is CASSYGQGPNGYTF. J is TRBJ1-2 and V is TRBV5-1, with 8 bases aligning to TRBD1. In germline, CDR1 is SGHRS, CDR2 YFSETQ. The CDR3 is made up of 14 amino acids. J lost 6 bases, V lost 3 bases, and 7 bases had no gene match. The variable domain in full, completed from reference TRBV5-1 and TRBJ1-2, reads KAGVTQTPRYLIKTRGQQVTLSCSPISGHRSVSWYQQTPGQGLQFLFEYFSETQRNKGNFPGRFSGRQFSNSRSEMNVSTLELGDSALYLCASSYGQGPNGYTFGSGTRLTVV.

In this sample, this clonotype turned up a few times. V usage is TRBV20-1 and J usage is TRBJ2-1, with 9 bases matching TRBD2. CDR1 and CDR2 (germline): DFQATT, SNEGSKA (reference sequence). There are 14 residues in the CDR3. V lost 5 bases and J lost 3; bases outside the gene matches: 5. The CDR3 bases are TGCAGTGCTGGCCGGACTAGCGTCTACAATGAGCAGTTCTTC. Translated, it gives CSAGRTSVYNEQFF.

The genes are TRBV7-2 and TRBJ2-5; 14 nucleotides align to TRBD2. The end of the DNA fits TRBJ2-7 better, so the J call may be wrong. The V gene's germline CDR1 is SGHTA and CDR2 FQGNSA. This CDR3 has 15 residues. This chain's CDR3 is CASSAGLAGGYEQYF. CDR3 DNA sequence: TGTGCCAGCAGCGCTGGACTAGCGGGAGGCTACGAGCAGTACTTC.

This clonotype was seen more than once but under ten times. The rearrangement links TRBV11-2 to TRBJ1-1; D unclear. Trimming stripped 3 bases from V and 6 bases from J, with 11 bases between. The CDR3 contains 13 residues. From germline, CDR1 is SGHAT and CDR2 FQNNGV. The CDR3 is CASSFHNGAEAFF. CDR3 nucleotides: TGTGCCAGCAGCTTTCATAACGGGGCTGAAGCTTTCTTT.

Only a few counts were recorded for this clonotype. The chain employs TRBV20-1 and TRBJ2-3; 11 bases align to TRBD2. This CDR3 region has 15 residues. Germline V gene sequence: CDR1 DFQATT, CDR2 SNEGSKA (reference sequence). V was pared by 6 bases and J by 2 bases, with 7 bases of the junction left unmatched. The CDR3 region has the DNA TGCAGTGCAACGACTAGCGGGGTTACCACAGATACGCAGTATTTT. It specifies CSATTSGVTTDTQYF.

The chain has TRBV20-1 and TRBJ2-5, with 9 bases lining up with TRBD2. Germline V gives CDR1 DFQATT, CDR2 SNEGSKA (reference sequence). This CDR3 comprises 16 residues. The trim removed 6 bases at V and 5 bases at J, leaving 16 bases unmatched. The CDR3 nucleotides read TGCAGTGCCACCGAAAACCCCCTGAGCGGGGGGGAGACCCAGTACTTC. This encodes CSATENPLSGGETQYF.

The V and J genes are TRBV21-1 and TRBJ2-5; TRBD1 is the table's D call and was not checked against the DNA. TRBV21-1 is termed a pseudogene. This CDR3 region has 19 residues. CDR3 bases: TGTGCCAGCAGCAAAGAAAGTGGGTCGGACAGGGGCGGGTATGAGACCCAGTACTTC. Residues: CASSKESGSDRGGYETQYF.

In this sample, this clonotype turned up a few times. The chain couples TRBV29-1 to TRBJ1-2, with TRBD1 as a possible D gene (5 bases). V was clipped by 3 bases and J by 0 bases, with 17 bases between them. Germline V gene sequence: CDR1 SQVTM, CDR2 ANQGSEA. The CDR3 is 16 residues long. DNA of the CDR3: TGCAGCGTTGACGGGGGGTCACTCTCTACTAACTATGGCTACACCTTC. Its protein is CSVDGGSLSTNYGYTF.

V usage is TRBV7-2 and J usage is TRBJ2-5; 14 nucleotides match TRBD2. This CDR3 is 18 amino acids long. Germline loops: CDR1 SGHTA, CDR2 FQGNSA. V lost 0 bases, J lost 1 base, and 4 bases stayed unmatched. CDR3 bases: TGTGCCAGCAGCTTAGCCCTTGGGACTAGCGGGAGCCAAGAGACCCAGTACTTC. Translated: CASSLALGTSGSQETQYF.

The genes are TRBV29-1 and TRBJ1-1; D unclear. The CDR3 covers 15 residues. Germline assignment: CDR1 SQVTM and CDR2 ANQGSEA. Trimming stripped 1 base from V and 1 base from J, with 13 bases between. CDR3 sequence reads: CSVEVPSWSNTEAFF. The CDR3 region has the DNA TGCAGCGTTGAAGTCCCCTCGTGGTCGAACACTGAAGCTTTCTTT.

The chain links TRBV6-5 to TRBJ1-5; no reliable D call. From germline, CDR1 is MNHEY and CDR2 SVGAGI. V lost 6 bases, J lost 4 bases, and 16 bases lay in between. This CDR3 has 15 amino acids. The CDR3 DNA is TGTGCCAGCAGCCGGTTGGGATTGGGAAATCAGCCCCAGCATTTT. The encoded protein is CASSRLGLGNQPQHF.

This clonotype was observed a single time. This sequence joins TRBV5-1 and TRBJ1-1; possibly TRBD1 for D (5 bases). V gave up 3 bases and J gave up 1 base, with 13 bases separating them. The CDR3 extends over 15 amino acids. Germline CDR1 is SGHRS and CDR2 is YFSETQ. CDR3 DNA sequence: TGCGCCAGCAGCTCAATCAGGGTGGGGAACACTGAAGCTTTCTTT. This gives the protein CASSSIRVGNTEAFF.

The genes are TRBV7-2 and TRBJ2-7; TRBD2 is a possible D gene (6 bases). Germline V CDR1 and CDR2: SGHTA, FQGNSA. CDR3 length equals 15 residues. The germline V and J ends were trimmed by 1 base and 2 bases, with 12 bases remaining between them. CDR3 amino acids: CASSLGGWEAYEQYF. CDR3 sequence (DNA): TGTGCCAGCAGCTTAGGAGGGTGGGAGGCCTACGAGCAGTACTTC.

This clonotype was observed a few times. V is TRBV12-5 and J is TRBJ2-3; TRBD1 agrees at 9 bases. This CDR3 is 17 amino acids long. The ends lost 6 bases at V and 1 base at J; junction bases unmatched: 11. Germline CDR1 LGHNT, CDR2 FRNRAP. The CDR3 protein is CASGRDREFRGTDTQYF. Here the CDR3 DNA reads TGTGCTAGTGGACGGGACAGGGAGTTTCGCGGCACAGATACGCAGTATTTT.

This clonotype was counted many times. The J gene is TRBJ2-3, the V gene TRBV6-4; TRBD2 matches at 7 bases. The germline V gene has CDR1 MRHNA and CDR2 SNTAGT. The length of the CDR3 is 14 residues. The junction had 2 bases not matched to a gene; V was cut back by 4 bases and J by 1 base. The CDR3: CASSAAGGTDTQYF. Here the CDR3 DNA reads TGTGCCAGCAGTGCGGCGGGGGGCACAGATACGCAGTATTTT.

In this sample, this clonotype turned up a few times. The chain employs TRBV28 and TRBJ2-3, with 7 bases fitting TRBD1. V was pared by 6 bases and J by 2 bases, with 8 bases of the junction left unmatched. CDR1 is MDHEN and CDR2 is SYDVKM in the germline V gene. The CDR3 is made up of 15 amino acids. The CDR3 DNA sequence: TGTGCCAGCAGCGGGACAGCGCTGCTCACAGATACGCAGTATTTT. This gives the protein CASSGTALLTDTQYF.

This clonotype was recorded at least ten times. This chain uses TRBV5-1 with TRBJ2-7, with TRBD1 matching over 11 bases. Germline CDR1 and CDR2: SGHRS and YFSETQ. This CDR3 has 14 amino acids. The ends lost 3 bases at V and 3 bases at J; junction bases unmatched: 2. Here the CDR3 reads CASSSGTGGYEQYF. The CDR3 nucleotides are TGCGCCAGCAGCTCCGGGACAGGGGGCTACGAGCAGTACTTC. Full variable domain (remainder filled in from reference TRBV5-1 and TRBJ2-7): KAGVTQTPRYLIKTRGQQVTLSCSPISGHRSVSWYQQTPGQGLQFLFEYFSETQRNKGNFPGRFSGRQFSNSRSEMNVSTLELGDSALYLCASSSGTGGYEQYFGPGTRLTVT.